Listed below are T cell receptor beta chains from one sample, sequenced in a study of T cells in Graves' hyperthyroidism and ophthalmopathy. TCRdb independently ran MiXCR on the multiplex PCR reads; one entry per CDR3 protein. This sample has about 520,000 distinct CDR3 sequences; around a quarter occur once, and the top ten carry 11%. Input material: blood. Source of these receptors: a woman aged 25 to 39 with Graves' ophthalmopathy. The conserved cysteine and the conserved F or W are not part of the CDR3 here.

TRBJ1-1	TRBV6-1	ASSEDQGRTEAF
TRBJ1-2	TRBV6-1	ASSDRTGVGGYT
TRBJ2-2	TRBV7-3	ASSLQSSVNTGELF
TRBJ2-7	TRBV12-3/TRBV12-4	ASSQDYEQY
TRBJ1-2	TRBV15	ATSRVAGEPPGGYT
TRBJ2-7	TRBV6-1	ASSPRTGGNYEQY
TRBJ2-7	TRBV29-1	SVEPEGGKSYEQY
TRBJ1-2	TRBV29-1	SVEWGNRGPYGYT
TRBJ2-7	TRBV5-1	ASSGTGPYEQD
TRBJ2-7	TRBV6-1	ASSTPRTEFTYEQY
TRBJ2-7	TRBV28	AGSSPGGYEQC
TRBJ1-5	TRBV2	ASSVGQVNQPQH
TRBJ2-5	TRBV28	ASSLLQARVRETQY
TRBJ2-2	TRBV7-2	ASSLSGVYTGELF
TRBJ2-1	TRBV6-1	ASSAQIYNEQF
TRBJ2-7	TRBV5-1	ASSPTTGGGYEQY
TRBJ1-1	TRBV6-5	ASSSAGQLRTEAF
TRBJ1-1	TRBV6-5	ASSPLRGLNTEAF
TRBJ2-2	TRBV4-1	ASSQDGFTGELF
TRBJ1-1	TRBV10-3	AISESGQARGTEAF
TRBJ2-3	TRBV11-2	ASSLGGDTQY
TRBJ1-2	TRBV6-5	ASRYPGQVVYT
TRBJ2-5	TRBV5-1	ASSAIQETQY
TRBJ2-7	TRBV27	ASSYGQGANYEQY
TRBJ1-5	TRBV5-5	ASSFEQFNQPQH
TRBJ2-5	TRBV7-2	ASRRLAGAQETQY
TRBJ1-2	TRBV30	AWRANRGSGYT
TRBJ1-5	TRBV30	AWSGFGGQPQH
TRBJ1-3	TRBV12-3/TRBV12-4	ASRPVGEGGNTIY
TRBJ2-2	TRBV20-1	SLQLDSNTGELF
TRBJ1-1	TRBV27	ASSFNAGDTEAF
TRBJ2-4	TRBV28	ASSLFWPRGRESKNIQY
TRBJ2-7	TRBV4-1	ASSQEGDEQY
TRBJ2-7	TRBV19	ASSIDWNILTYEQY
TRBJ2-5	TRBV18	ASSPPEGETQY
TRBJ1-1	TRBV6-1	ASSEGAGTGRTEAF
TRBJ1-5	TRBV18	ASSLLGELGNQPQH
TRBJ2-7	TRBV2	ASTRDRSSYEQY
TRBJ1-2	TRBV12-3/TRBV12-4	ASSYIQDGYT
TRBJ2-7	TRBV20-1	SARDEGKRYEQY
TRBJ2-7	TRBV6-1	ASSESQGEFYEQY
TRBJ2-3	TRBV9	ASSVSDTDTQY
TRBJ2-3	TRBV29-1	SVERQFTDTQY
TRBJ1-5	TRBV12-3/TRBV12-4	ASLGNSNQPQH
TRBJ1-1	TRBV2	ASNWGPEAF
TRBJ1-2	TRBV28	ASSSSRWAYGYT
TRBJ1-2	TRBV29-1	SVEPGLYGYT
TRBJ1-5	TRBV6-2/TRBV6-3	ASTYRDRANQPQH
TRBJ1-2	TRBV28	ASSFGTTNYGYT
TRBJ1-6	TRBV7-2	ASSGANSPLH
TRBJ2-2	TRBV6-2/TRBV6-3	ASSMVHRGTSSTGELF
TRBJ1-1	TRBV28	ASRGQGAGEAF
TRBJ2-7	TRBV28	ASGEAGNSYEQY
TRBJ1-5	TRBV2	ASSFEGRSNQPQH
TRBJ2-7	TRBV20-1	SAPSGGAYEQY
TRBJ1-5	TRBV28	ASSPGTNWEQPQH
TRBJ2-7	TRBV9	ASSVSGSWYEQY
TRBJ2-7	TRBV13	ASSPETGVIEQY